This is a list of T cell receptor beta chains from one sample in a study of blood T cell repertoires in COVID-19. TCRdb's copy holds only in-frame clones and misses some; the assay was immunoSEQ multiplex PCR. The repertoire holds about 240,000 clones, over 80% seen once, with roughly 2% in the top ten. The specimen was peripheral blood. All receptors derive from a young man who had recovered from COVID-19. Each CDR3 is given with its conserved first and last residue. A D gene is named only where the DNA matches it firmly.

V,D,J,CDR3
TRBV9,-,TRBJ2-3,CASSVFPLRGVSTDTQYF
TRBV6-2/TRBV6-3,-,TRBJ2-5,CASSRQQGGQYF
TRBV7-9,TRBD1,TRBJ1-2,CASRTQGADGYTF
TRBV7-3,TRBD2,TRBJ2-3,CASSFLRLAEGADTQYF
TRBV9,-,TRBJ2-1,CASSVVGANEQFF
TRBV6-1,-,TRBJ1-1,CASSESESPSTEAFF
TRBV4-1,TRBD1,TRBJ1-2,CASSQPLAGGNGYTF
TRBV19,-,TRBJ1-2,CASSNDIYGYTF
TRBV28,TRBD1,TRBJ1-6,CASRPTGARSPLHF
TRBV6-5,-,TRBJ1-6,CASSSGQTYNSPLHF
TRBV28,-,TRBJ1-3,CASSNPTGSGNTIYF
TRBV5-5,-,TRBJ2-3,CASSPERFTDTQYF
TRBV11-2,-,TRBJ2-7,CASSLVFGGGLEQYF
TRBV10-2,-,TRBJ2-4,CASSENRENIQYF
TRBV5-4,TRBD1,TRBJ1-2,CASSLGQGLIDGYTF
TRBV6-5,TRBD1,TRBJ2-2,CASSSMGTANTGELFF
TRBV4-2,TRBD1,TRBJ1-5,CASSNGQADFESNQPQHF
TRBV5-1,TRBD1,TRBJ1-1,CASSSATLQGTEAFF
TRBV3-1/TRBV3-2,-,TRBJ1-1,CASSQFGGVNTEAFF
TRBV19,TRBD2,TRBJ2-2,CASMAGGRRTGELFF
TRBV27,-,TRBJ1-6,CASSLSGAFPKSPLHF
TRBV28,TRBD1,TRBJ1-5,CASSFPRDRGFQPQHF
TRBV2,-,TRBJ1-2,CASSSMGGNGYTF
TRBV5-4,TRBD2,TRBJ2-5,CASSDLAGGRETQYF
TRBV5-5,-,TRBJ1-4,CASSLEGGSHEKLFF
TRBV6-5,TRBD1,TRBJ2-3,CASSPGTGPPTQYF
TRBV2,TRBD1,TRBJ1-6,CASSRDRRNSPLHF
TRBV6-1,-,TRBJ1-5,CASSDDRNQPQHF
TRBV29-1,TRBD2,TRBJ2-2,CSVEGRTSGGAVGGELFF
TRBV28,TRBD1,TRBJ1-2,CASQPGQGFDGYTF
TRBV12-3/TRBV12-4,TRBD1,TRBJ1-1,CASTLTGGHEAFF
TRBV28,-,TRBJ1-5,CASSLWQGGYQPQHF
TRBV5-5,TRBD2,TRBJ2-3,CASSLLGRAGRGTDTQYF
TRBV7-9,-,TRBJ2-5,CASSQKETQYF
TRBV15,-,TRBJ1-2,CATSRDLAENYGYTF
TRBV7-2,TRBD2,TRBJ2-1,CASSLQAGGYNEQFF
TRBV3-1/TRBV3-2,TRBD1,TRBJ2-6,CASSQILTGTGSSGANVLTF
TRBV7-3,TRBD1,TRBJ1-1,CASSSQGGNTEAFF
TRBV7-3,TRBD2,TRBJ2-2,CASSFGLAPTGELFF
TRBV3-1/TRBV3-2,TRBD1,TRBJ2-7,CASSQDPRDRSHEQYF
TRBV6-5,-,TRBJ1-1,CASSVQGTPEAFF
TRBV10-3,TRBD2,TRBJ2-6,CAISAIPWEGYSGANVLTF
TRBV18,TRBD1,TRBJ2-1,CASSTRDRDYNEQFF
TRBV6-5,-,TRBJ2-7,CASSYSLEGSYEQYF
TRBV4-1,TRBD2,TRBJ2-1,CASSRNRSLLAVVYNEQFF
TRBV5-4,-,TRBJ1-2,CASSPPTGSSGYTF
TRBV3-1/TRBV3-2,-,TRBJ2-7,CASSQADSTPYEQYF